The 14 T cell receptor beta chains listed next were all sequenced from one sample in a study of response to subunit inactivated influenza vaccine. One entry per CDR3 protein results from TCRdb running MiXCR on the RT-PCR reads. The table shows about 520,000 distinct CDR3 sequences, with around 25% occurring only once. The sample was CD4+ T cells sorted from PBMCs, taken more than 4 days after vaccination. The source is a man aged 45-60 years who received an inactivated influenza vaccine.

There are a few counts of this clonotype. The CDR3 nucleotides read TGTGCCAGCAGTTTCATTACAGGGCAAGCCGGCGAGCAGTACTTC. Translating it yields CASSFITGQAGEQYF. The chain employs TRBV12-3 or TRBV12-4 and TRBJ2-7, with a tentative D call TRBD1 (6 bases). The V and J ends lost 3 bases and 6 bases respectively, with 18 bases between them. The CDR3 is 15 amino acids.

This rearrangement joins TRBV6-1 to TRBJ2-5; D ambiguous. Germline CDR1 and CDR2: MNHNS and SASEGT. The CDR3 sequence is 14 residues long. Trimming took 6 bases from V and 5 from J, leaving 16 bases between them. The CDR3 nucleotides read TGTGCCAGCAGAACGGATTGGGCCCGCGAGACCCAGTACTTC. The encoded protein is CASRTDWARETQYF.

The sample holds many counts of this clonotype. The V call is TRBV28, the J call TRBJ2-4, with a weak D call TRBD2 (5 bases). V was trimmed by 5 bases and J by 6 bases, leaving 17 bases between them. There are 15 residues in the CDR3. Germline lookup yields CDR1 MDHEN and CDR2 SYDVKM. CDR3 in amino acids: CASSPPGLRGNIQYF. DNA for the CDR3: TGTGCCAGCAGTCCCCCAGGACTTCGGGGAAACATTCAGTACTTC.

The chain is built from TRBV4-1 and TRBJ2-3, with 16 bases identical to TRBD2. The CDR3 loop spans 21 amino acids. Trimming took 0 bases from V and 1 from J; bases not matched to a gene: 10. Germline assignment: CDR1 MGHRA and CDR2 YSYEKL. The DNA for the CDR3 is TGCGCCAGCAGCCAAGAGTATCTGGGACTAGCGGGGGGGCCGGGCACAGATACGCAGTATTTT. Translating it yields CASSQEYLGLAGGPGTDTQYF.

This clonotype came up once. The chain has TRBV18 and TRBJ2-1; 14 bases line up with TRBD2. The CDR3 length is 14 residues. Germline CDR1 KGHSH, CDR2 LQKENI. After removal of 5 bases from V and 10 bases from J, the junction contained 4 bases not matched to a gene. The CDR3 region has the DNA TGTGCCAGCTCAGCGGGACTAGCGGGAGAGGAGCAGTTCTTC. This gives the protein CASSAGLAGEEQFF.

This clonotype has only a few counts. This sequence joins TRBV14 and TRBJ2-7; perhaps TRBD2 as D (6 bases). V dropped 6 bases and J dropped 2 bases, with 14 bases sitting between them. The germline V gene encodes CDR1 SGHDN and CDR2 FVKESK. The CDR3 consists of 14 residues. CDR3 loop: CASSAGTPPYEQYF. The DNA for the CDR3 is TGTGCCAGCAGTGCCGGGACTCCACCCTACGAGCAGTACTTC.

The rearrangement joins TRBV3-1 to TRBJ2-1, with TRBD2 as a possible D gene (6 bases). Looked up from germline, CDR1 is LGHDT and CDR2 is YNNKEL (reference sequence). Trimming took off 1 base at V and 9 bases at J, with 7 bases between the two ends. The CDR3 has 12 amino acids. The CDR3 bases are TGTGCCAGCAGCCAAGGGCGGGGTGAGCAGTTCTTC. It is translated as CASSQGRGEQFF.

CDR3 nucleotides: TGCAGTGCACGGACAGGGGAAAACTATGGCTACACCTTC. As protein: CSARTGENYGYTF. J is TRBJ1-2 and V is TRBV20-1, with TRBD1 identical over 9 bases. This CDR3 is 13 amino acids long. The germline V gene encodes CDR1 DFQATT and CDR2 SNEGSKA (reference sequence). V lost 6 bases and J lost 2; bases outside the gene matches: 4.

The CDR3 coding sequence is TGTGCCAGCAGTTTTCAAGCCGTCACCGGGGAGCTGTTTTTT. It encodes CASSFQAVTGELFF. The chain uses TRBV12-3 or TRBV12-4 and TRBJ2-2; no firm D call. The V gene lost 3 bases and the J gene lost 4 bases, with 9 bases spanning the gap. The CDR3 loop spans 14 amino acids.

The chain links TRBV18 to TRBJ1-1; 7 bases are a match to TRBD1. This CDR3 contains 15 residues. J gave up 4 bases and V 6 bases, and 11 bases lay outside the gene matches. Germline values: CDR1 KGHSH, CDR2 LQKENI. Here the CDR3 reads CASSRNHRGSTEAFF. Here the CDR3 DNA reads TGTGCCAGCTCGCGTAACCACAGGGGTAGCACTGAAGCTTTCTTT.

The V and J genes are TRBV7-2 and TRBJ2-3; the D call may be TRBD1 or TRBD2 (6 bases each). Germline CDR1 reads SGHTA; CDR2 reads FQGNSA. V shed 8 bases and J shed 3 bases, with 12 bases lying between them. This CDR3 is 13 amino acids long. DNA for the CDR3: TGTGCCAGCGGGGGGCCAGGGACAGATACGCAGTATTTT. This sequence encodes CASGGPGTDTQYF.

V gene TRBV5-5 combines with J gene TRBJ1-2, with D possibly matching TRBD1 (5 bases). Deletions cut 4 bases from V and 2 bases from J, with 15 bases between. CDR3 length: 15 amino acids. Germline V gene lookup returns CDR1 SGHKS and CDR2 YYEKEE (reference sequence). The CDR3 is CASSATMTENYGYTF. The CDR3 DNA is TGTGCCAGCAGCGCTACAATGACAGAGAACTATGGCTACACCTTC.

This clonotype was observed a handful of times. V and J are TRBV7-9 and TRBJ2-3; 10 nucleotides line up with TRBD2. Germline CDR1 and CDR2: SEHNR and FQNEAQ (reference sequence). The CDR3 is 17 amino acids. V was clipped by 5 bases and J by 4 bases; unmatched bases: 12. CDR3 in amino acids: CASSPRVLAGEADTQYF. The CDR3 DNA follows: TGTGCCAGCAGCCCAAGAGTCCTAGCGGGAGAGGCAGATACGCAGTATTTT.

This chain uses TRBV13 with TRBJ2-5; D ambiguous. V gave up 2 bases and J gave up 2 bases, with 9 bases separating them. The germline CDR1 and CDR2 sequences are PRHDT and FYEKMQ (reference sequence). The CDR3 length is 14 residues. CDR3 residues: CASSLRSVQETQYF. CDR3 coding DNA: TGTGCCAGCAGCTTAAGATCAGTTCAAGAGACCCAGTACTTC. The whole variable domain, remainder taken from reference TRBV13 and TRBJ2-5, is AAGVIQSPRHLIKEKRETATLKCYPIPRHDTVYWYQQGPGQDPQFLISFYEKMQSDKGSIPDRFSAQQFSDYHSELNMSSLELGDSALYFCASSLRSVQETQYFGPGTRLLVL.